This TCR beta chain is drawn from a study of CD8+ T cells in alopecia areata. Concerning this clone: Its antigen is not identified.

Extraction and reverse transcription of RNA yielded cDNA as the sequencing template. Profiling relied on immunoSEQ multiplex PCR, and the TCRdb table lists in-frame clones only, not all of them. The table has roughly 60,000 clones, 44% seen once. Overall study findings and caveats: The study found TCR sharing across patients less clear than in mice, possibly for HLA reasons. Researchers report lesional scalp, most notably alopecia totalis/universalis, outstripped normal scalp in clonality.

The CDR3 covers 15 residues. Germline V lookup: CDR1 LGHNA, CDR2 YSLEER. Researchers gathered lesional scalp punch biopsies and peripheral blood from patients with alopecia areata. This sequence joins TRBV4-3 and TRBJ2-5, with 15 bases that match TRBD2. The J call may be incorrect, as the DNA end agrees better with TRBJ2-7. Sequenced: NKG2D-low CD8+ T cells sorted from blood. The source is a human donor with alopecia areata. As DNA, the CDR3 is TGCGCCAGCAGCCCAGGACTAGCGGGAGGGTACGAGCAGTACTTC. Translating gives CASSPGLAGGYEQYF.